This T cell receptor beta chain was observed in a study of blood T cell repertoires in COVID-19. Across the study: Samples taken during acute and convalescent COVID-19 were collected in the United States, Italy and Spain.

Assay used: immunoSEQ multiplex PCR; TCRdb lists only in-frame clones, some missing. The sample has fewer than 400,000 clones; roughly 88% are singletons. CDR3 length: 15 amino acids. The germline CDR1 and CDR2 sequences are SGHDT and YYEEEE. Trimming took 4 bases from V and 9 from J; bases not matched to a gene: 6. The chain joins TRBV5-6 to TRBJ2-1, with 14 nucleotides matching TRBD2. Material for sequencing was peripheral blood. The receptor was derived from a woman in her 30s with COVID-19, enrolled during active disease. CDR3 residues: CASSTGLAGVGEQFF. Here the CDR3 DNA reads TGTGCCAGCAGCACGGGACTAGCGGGAGTCGGTGAGCAGTTCTTC.